This T cell receptor beta chain originates from a study of T-cell memory formation after mild COVID-19. Study in general: Largely donor-specific TCR clusters were found. General study results and limits: Specificity for SARS-CoV-2 was not confirmed among the second-wave clones peaking on day 37. Contracting clones localized mainly to CM and EM when CD4+ and mainly to EMRA when CD8+.

Via MiXCR, TCRdb re-called the 5' RACE reads, giving one row per CDR3 protein. The sample records 30,000 to 35,000 distinct CDR3 sequences, approximately 7.7% being singletons. A note on this clonotype: What it binds is unknown.

The V and J ends lost 3 bases and 2 bases respectively, with 10 bases between them. The CDR3 is made up of 14 amino acids. The rearrangement links TRBV12-3 or TRBV12-4 to TRBJ1-2, with no clear D. The clonotype was recovered from a man aged 18 to 30 who had mild COVID-19 (a few samples of this study predate the infection). Cell type and time point are not known. Source material: PBMCs or a T cell subset sorted from them (not recorded which). As DNA, the CDR3 is TGTGCCAGCAGTTTTAGTCGGCGGAACTATGGCTACACCTTC. Protein: CASSFSRRNYGYTF.